The text below deals with one T cell receptor (beta chain). Its antigen is not known. This record belongs to a study of cytomegalovirus exposure and HLA in healthy donors. Study results and caveats: Most subjects had HLA-A and HLA-B alleles reportedly predicted accurately by TCR beta sequences. There was a cluster of highly shared sequence variants that was likely a sequencing artifact. Apart from CMV serostatus, no immune exposure information was available.

The primer mix had 60 Vbeta and 13 Jbeta primers. Here immunoSEQ multiplex PCR was the method, and the copy in TCRdb shows in-frame clones only, minus some. The listing records some 83,000 clones. Trimming cost V 1 base and J 10 bases; bases outside gene matches: 4. Germline V gene sequence: CDR1 GTSNPN, CDR2 SVGIG (reference sequence). CDR3 length equals 12 residues. This receptor was obtained from a woman under 40 in good health and CMV-seronegative. The sequenced sample was PBMCs. This chain links TRBV30 with TRBJ1-1; 9 bases align to TRBD1. The CDR3 nucleotides are TGTGCCTGGAGTGACAGGGGGCTCATAGCTTTCTTT. Translating it yields CAWSDRGLIAFF.